Below, 23 T cell receptor beta chains from the same sample are listed, as sequenced in a study of blood T cell repertoires in COVID-19. TCRdb's copy holds only in-frame clones and misses some; the assay was immunoSEQ multiplex PCR. The sample contains hundreds of thousands of clones, 70% to 90% of which appear only once. Sequencing was performed on PBMCs or T cells enriched from blood (not recorded which). These receptors all come from a woman aged 40 to 50 with acute COVID-19.

CDR3 DNA: TGCAGCGTTGCATCAGGCGTGAACACTGAAGCTTTCTTT. It encodes CSVASGVNTEAFF. The chain carries TRBV29-1 and TRBJ1-1; D call uncertain. The length of the CDR3 is 13 residues. Between the trimmed V and J ends, which lost 4 bases and 0 bases, there was a span of 9 bases. The germline CDR1 and CDR2 sequences are SQVTM and ANQGSEA.

The V call is TRBV18, the J call TRBJ1-1; TRBD1 agrees at 8 bases. CDR1 is KGHSH and CDR2 is LQKENI in the germline V gene. The CDR3 totals 16 residues. With V trimmed by 4 bases and J by 1 base, 8 bases remained unmatched. The CDR3 bases are TGTGCCAGCTCACTGGGGGCAGGGGGCGCGAACACTGAAGCTTTCTTT. Its translation is CASSLGAGGANTEAFF.

The chain recombines TRBV6-5 with TRBJ1-5, with 7 nucleotides matching TRBD1. This CDR3 has 14 amino acids. Trimming removed 7 bases from V and 4 bases from J; junction bases left unmatched: 7. Germline CDR1 and CDR2: MNHEY and SVGAGI. CDR3 in DNA: TGTGCCAGCAACTCAGGGGGTACAAATCAGCCCCAGCATTTT. Protein: CASNSGGTNQPQHF.

V and J are TRBV6-5 and TRBJ2-1; 7 nucleotides align to TRBD1. The CDR3 has 13 residues. CDR1 and CDR2 (germline): MNHEY, SVGAGI. The V and J ends lost 8 bases and 3 bases, in that order; junction bases with no gene match: 4. CDR3 bases: TGTGCCAGCGGAACAGGGGTCTACAATGAGCAGTTCTTC. It yields the protein CASGTGVYNEQFF.

The genes are TRBV7-8 and TRBJ2-7; 13 bases align to TRBD2. Germline values: CDR1 SGHVS, CDR2 FQNEAQ. Unmatched junction bases numbered 8, after V lost 7 bases and J lost 5 bases. The length of the CDR3 is 15 residues. CDR3 amino acids: CASTLLAGGSDEQYF. In nucleotides, the CDR3 is TGTGCCAGCACACTACTAGCGGGAGGGTCGGACGAGCAGTACTTC.

The chain employs TRBV29-1 and TRBJ1-1, with D unresolved. Trimming took 0 bases from V and 1 from J, leaving 6 bases between them. This CDR3 is built from 13 residues. Germline CDR1 SQVTM, CDR2 ANQGSEA. The CDR3 bases are TGCAGCGTTGAAGATAGCGGGAACACTGAAGCTTTCTTT. Amino acid sequence: CSVEDSGNTEAFF.

This chain uses TRBV18 with TRBJ1-2; D unclear. Germline CDR1 is KGHSH and CDR2 is LQKENI. This CDR3 has 15 amino acids. V lost 0 bases to trimming and J lost 7 bases, with 15 bases between them. CDR3 residues: CASSPPSGKVGGYTF. CDR3 in DNA: TGTGCCAGCTCACCACCCTCAGGCAAGGTTGGTGGCTACACCTTC.

The chain couples TRBV30 to TRBJ1-3; D is unclear. The CDR3 totals 13 residues. V was pared by 2 bases and J by 3 bases, with 8 bases between. Looked up from germline, CDR1 is GTSNPN and CDR2 is SVGIG (reference sequence). The CDR3 reads CAWSLGVGNTIYF. In DNA, the CDR3 is TGTGCCTGGAGTTTGGGCGTTGGAAACACCATATATTTT.

The chain couples TRBV7-2 to TRBJ2-5; D is possibly TRBD2 (6 bases). The CDR3 is 14 amino acids. Germline V gives CDR1 SGHTA, CDR2 FQGNSA. Trimming shortened V by 3 bases and J by 5 bases, and 13 bases separated the two germline ends. CDR3 in amino acids: CASSFQEAGETQYF. CDR3 coding DNA: TGTGCCAGCAGCTTCCAGGAGGCGGGGGAGACCCAGTACTTC.

This chain joins TRBV21-1 and TRBJ2-1; the D call in the table, TRBD2, was not verified against the DNA. TRBV21-1 is recorded as a pseudogene. The CDR3 length is 16 residues. The DNA of the CDR3 is TGTGCCAGCAGCCCACCTCCGGGGAGTGCTTACAATGAGCAGTTCTTC. Amino acids: CASSPPPGSAYNEQFF.

The V gene is TRBV2, the J gene TRBJ2-5; D unresolved. Per the germline V gene, CDR1 is SNHLY and CDR2 is FYNNEI. CDR3 length equals 13 residues. V was cut by 6 bases and J by 1 base, with 9 bases left in between. CDR3 sequence (DNA): TGTGCCAGCAGACCGACAACCCAAGAGACCCAGTACTTC. Its protein product is CASRPTTQETQYF.

The chain joins TRBV6-5 to TRBJ2-7; 8 nucleotides match TRBD1. This CDR3 is 14 amino acids long. From germline, CDR1 is MNHEY and CDR2 SVGAGI. The trim removed 5 bases at V and 5 bases at J, leaving 8 bases unmatched. The CDR3 loop is CASSMETGVNEQYF. In DNA, the CDR3 is TGTGCCAGCAGTATGGAGACAGGGGTCAACGAGCAGTACTTC.

The rearrangement uses TRBV5-1 and TRBJ1-6, with a weak D call TRBD1 (6 bases). Trimming pared 0 bases from V and 5 bases from J, leaving 6 bases between. The germline V gene encodes CDR1 SGHRS and CDR2 YFSETQ. This CDR3 has 14 residues. The CDR3 reads CASSLGTDNSPLHF. DNA of the CDR3: TGCGCCAGCAGCTTGGGGACAGATAATTCACCCCTCCACTTT.

CDR3: CASSLGTGGRYNEQFF. Here the CDR3 DNA reads TGTGCCAGCAGTTTAGGAACAGGGGGTCGGTACAATGAGCAGTTCTTC. The gene calls are TRBV2 and TRBJ2-1; 8 positions match TRBD1. The junction had 10 bases not matched to a gene; V was cut back by 5 bases and J by 4 bases. The CDR3 runs to 16 residues. The germline V gene has CDR1 SNHLY and CDR2 FYNNEI.

The chain recombines TRBV5-1 with TRBJ2-7; 10 bases align to TRBD2. V lost 3 bases and J lost 4; bases outside the gene matches: 10. CDR3 length: 16 amino acids. Germline CDR1 is SGHRS and CDR2 is YFSETQ. CDR3 residues: CASSYSGPSGSYEQYF. CDR3 nucleotides: TGCGCCAGCAGCTACTCGGGTCCTAGCGGGAGTTACGAGCAGTACTTC.

The V and J genes are TRBV24-1 and TRBJ2-2; 9 bases agree with TRBD2. The J segment lost 2 bases and the V segment lost 3 bases, leaving 9 bases of the junction unmatched. There are 18 residues in the CDR3. Germline CDR1 is KGHDR and CDR2 is SFDVKD. In nucleotides, the CDR3 is TGTGCCACCAGTGATCCCTTAGCGGGAGAGTCTAACACCGGGGAGCTGTTTTTT. This sequence encodes CATSDPLAGESNTGELFF.

The table lists this clone with a few counts. This chain links TRBV5-1 with TRBJ2-2, with 12 bases lining up with TRBD2. Per the germline V gene, CDR1 is SGHRS and CDR2 is YFSETQ. The CDR3 length is 15 residues. V was clipped by 6 bases and J by 7 bases; unmatched bases: 7. The CDR3 protein is CASTELAGGDGELFF. CDR3 nucleotides: TGCGCCAGCACCGAACTAGCGGGGGGTGACGGGGAGCTGTTTTTT.

The chain joins TRBV5-8 to TRBJ1-2, with D possibly being TRBD1 (6 bases). CDR1 and CDR2 from the germline V gene are SGHTS and YDEGEE. V lost 4 bases and J lost 5, with 15 bases in between. This CDR3 is 14 amino acids long. CDR3: CASSRQGIGYGYTF. For the CDR3, the DNA is TGTGCCAGCAGCAGGCAGGGGATCGGGTATGGCTACACCTTC.

The chain employs TRBV25-1 and TRBJ2-3, with 10 bases identical to TRBD2. The germline V gene encodes CDR1 MGHDK and CDR2 SYGVNS. CDR3 size: 17 residues. V was pared by 5 bases and J by 2 bases, with 10 bases of the junction left unmatched. The CDR3 DNA sequence: TGTGCCAGCAGTCAGAGGGGGCTAGCGGGAGACACAGATACGCAGTATTTT. Residues: CASSQRGLAGDTDTQYF.

This clone was seen only once. The chain uses TRBV5-1 and TRBJ1-1, with 7 bases fitting TRBD1. V lost 8 bases, J lost 4 bases, and 8 bases stayed unmatched. The CDR3 is made up of 13 amino acids. CDR1 and CDR2 (germline): SGHRS, YFSETQ. Written as DNA, the CDR3 is TGCGCCAGTGGTCGAGGGGGCGGCACTGAAGCTTTCTTT. This gives the protein CASGRGGGTEAFF.

The V gene is TRBV11-3, the J gene TRBJ2-7; tentative D call: TRBD1 (6 bases). V was cut by 0 bases and J by 9 bases, with 21 bases left in between. CDR3 size: 16 residues. Germline lookup yields CDR1 SGHNT and CDR2 YENEEA. DNA of the CDR3: TGTGCCAGCAGCTTAGATCTGGCAGGGGTTCTAGTGTGGCAGTACTTC. Its translation: CASSLDLAGVLVWQYF.

The chain recombines TRBV3-1 (or the pseudogene TRBV3-2) with TRBJ1-4, with TRBD1 matching over 9 bases. The V segment lost 1 base and the J segment 10 bases; nucleotides outside the gene matches: 10. Germline values: CDR1 LGHDT, CDR2 YNNKEL (reference sequence). This CDR3 comprises 16 residues. CDR3 loop: CASSQVSGTGIGKLFF. CDR3 in DNA: TGTGCCAGCAGCCAAGTATCCGGGACAGGGATAGGAAAACTGTTTTTT.

The chain employs TRBV15 and TRBJ2-7, with 7 nucleotides matching TRBD2. The CDR3 length is 15 residues. V shed 1 base, J shed 2 bases, and the junction held 5 bases outside the gene matches. Germline CDR1 is LNHNV and CDR2 is YYDKDF (reference sequence). CDR3 nucleotide sequence: TGTGCCACCAGCAGAGGGGCGGGAGAGGCCTACGAGCAGTACTTC. Encoded protein: CATSRGAGEAYEQYF.